The 4 T cell receptor beta chains presented below share a single source sample, sequenced in a study of OX40 agonist ivuxolimab in advanced cancers. The repertoire was sequenced with immunoSEQ multiplex PCR; TCRdb's copy has only in-frame clones and lacks some. This table holds tens of thousands of clones, roughly 82% found once. The source material was CD4+ or CD8+ T cells sorted from blood, sampled in a trial of the OX40 agonist ivuxolimab. Every receptor here comes from an adult with an advanced solid tumor such as melanoma, head and neck, liver or kidney cancer.

The chain has TRBV29-1 and TRBJ2-2; the D is unclear. Germline V gives CDR1 SQVTM, CDR2 ANQGSEA. V was pared by 7 bases and J by 1 base, with 19 bases between. The CDR3 is 16 amino acids. In DNA, the CDR3 is TGCAGCGCTGCTACCTTTTGGACGGTGAACACCGGGGAGCTGTTTTTT. Its protein product is CSAATFWTVNTGELFF.

The table lists this clone with a few counts. The chain links TRBV20-1 to TRBJ2-7, with D hard to call. The germline V gene has CDR1 DFQATT and CDR2 SNEGSKA (reference sequence). The ends were cut back, 6 bases at V and 0 bases at J, with 6 bases in the middle. The CDR3 is 11 amino acids. In DNA form, the CDR3 reads TGCAGTGCCGACCACTCCTACGAGCAGTACGTC. This translates into CSADHSYEQYV.

The chain is built from TRBV6-9 and TRBJ1-1, with D tentatively TRBD1 (6 bases). The ends were cut back, 5 bases at V and 5 bases at J, with 15 bases in the middle. CDR1 is MNHGY, CDR2 SVAAGI, per germline. The CDR3 loop spans 14 amino acids. CDR3 bases: TGTGCCAGCAGTAACCAACAGGGAGGGACTGAAGCTTTCTTT. This sequence encodes CASSNQQGGTEAFF.

The chain links TRBV7-2 to TRBJ2-5; D not certain. The CDR3 is 14 residues long. V dropped 1 base and J dropped 0 bases, with 6 bases sitting between them. CDR1 and CDR2 from the germline V gene are SGHTA and FQGNSA. CDR3 nucleotide sequence: TGTGCCAGCAGCTTAGTTGGGGACCAAGAGACCCAGTACTTC. It yields the protein CASSLVGDQETQYF.